Listed below are T cell receptor beta chains from one sample, sequenced in a study of T cells after yellow fever vaccination. MiXCR, run by TCRdb on the 5' RACE reads, gives a single entry per CDR3 protein. Among approximately 510,000 distinct CDR3 sequences listed, 20% to 25% were seen once. Sequences were derived from PBMCs, sampled 21 days after the first yellow fever vaccination. All receptors come from a man younger than 35 who received the YFV17D yellow fever vaccine. Each CDR3 is given with its conserved first and last residue. Each record gives: clone size, D gene, J gene, V gene, CDR3 DNA, CDR3 protein. D genes are given only for firm matches. Size is omitted from some rows. Given values are once, few, many or a class for expanded clones.

size: few; D: TRBD1; J: TRBJ1-1; V: TRBV4-1; DNA: TGCGCCAGCAGCCAACAAGGGGAGGGACAGAAGAACACTGAAGCTTTCTTT; CDR3: CASSQQGEGQKNTEAFF
size: few; D: TRBD2; J: TRBJ2-3; V: TRBV12-3/TRBV12-4; DNA: TGTGCCAGCAGTTTCGGGGGGGGGCCAGGAGATACGCAGTATTTT; CDR3: CASSFGGGPGDTQYF
size: .; D: .; J: TRBJ2-7; V: TRBV18; DNA: TGTGCCAGCTCCCCGGGGGCAGGGGTCGAGCAGTACTTC; CDR3: CASSPGAGVEQYF
size: .; D: .; J: TRBJ2-7; V: TRBV5-1; DNA: TGCGCCAGCAGCTTTAGTCTTAGGACGCCCGGAGGGGAGCAGTACTTC; CDR3: CASSFSLRTPGGEQYF
size: few; D: TRBD2; J: TRBJ2-5; V: TRBV5-1; DNA: TGCGCCAGCAGCTTTTTAACTAGCGGGGGGGATGAGACCCAGTACTTC; CDR3: CASSFLTSGGDETQYF
size: .; D: TRBD2; J: TRBJ2-1; V: TRBV5-1; DNA: TGCGCCAGCAGTCCTAGCGGGGGGCGCACCTACAATGAGCAGTTCTTC; CDR3: CASSPSGGRTYNEQFF
size: .; D: TRBD1; J: TRBJ1-2; V: TRBV4-3; DNA: TGCGCCAGCAGCGTAACAGGGGTCCCAGCTTATGGCTACACCTTC; CDR3: CASSVTGVPAYGYTF
size: .; D: TRBD1; J: TRBJ1-2; V: TRBV7-2; DNA: TGTGCCAGCAGCTTAGCCGTGGGACAGGGAGACTATGGCTACACCTTC; CDR3: CASSLAVGQGDYGYTF
size: .; D: .; J: TRBJ2-7; V: TRBV5-1; DNA: TGCGCCAGCAGCTTGGGTCAGGCCCCCTACGAGCAGTACTTC; CDR3: CASSLGQAPYEQYF
size: many; D: .; J: TRBJ2-7; V: TRBV29-1; DNA: TGCAGCGTTGAAGATCCCGGGGGAAGCTCCTACGAGCAGTACTTC; CDR3: CSVEDPGGSSYEQYF
size: few; D: TRBD2; J: TRBJ2-5; V: TRBV4-1; DNA: TGCGCCAGCAGCCTAAGGCGGCTAGCGGGGCGGGGAAAAGAGACCCAGTACTTC; CDR3: CASSLRRLAGRGKETQYF
size: many; D: TRBD1; J: TRBJ2-7; V: TRBV12-3/TRBV12-4; DNA: TGTGCCAGCAGCTCGGGACAGCTAGGCCTATACGAGCAGTACTTC; CDR3: CASSSGQLGLYEQYF
size: few; D: .; J: TRBJ2-6; V: TRBV27; DNA: TGTGCCAGCAGTTTCAGGGGGGAATACGTCCTGACTTTC; CDR3: CASSFRGEYVLTF
size: .; D: .; J: TRBJ1-2; V: TRBV10-3; DNA: TGTGCCATCAGTAGGGATACAGGGATTTCTAACTATGGCTACACCTTC; CDR3: CAISRDTGISNYGYTF
size: .; D: TRBD1; J: TRBJ2-3; V: TRBV6-5; DNA: TGTGCCAGCAGTCACTTCGGGACAGGGGGGGAAGATACGCAGTATTTT; CDR3: CASSHFGTGGEDTQYF
size: .; D: .; J: TRBJ1-1; V: TRBV3-1; DNA: TGTGCCAGCAGCCAAGTACCAGGTACCAACACTGAAGCTTTCTTT; CDR3: CASSQVPGTNTEAFF
size: .; D: .; J: TRBJ2-6; V: TRBV19; DNA: TGTGCCAGTAGTCGACTAACAGGGTCTGGGGCCAACGTCCTGACTTTC; CDR3: CASSRLTGSGANVLTF
size: .; D: .; J: TRBJ1-5; V: TRBV18; DNA: TGTGCCAGCTCACCAGAGGCAGGGATTAATCAGCCCCAGCATTTT; CDR3: CASSPEAGINQPQHF
size: .; D: .; J: TRBJ1-6; V: TRBV12-3/TRBV12-4; DNA: TGTGCCAGCAGTTTTGGCGTTCCCGATTCACCCCTCCACTTT; CDR3: CASSFGVPDSPLHF
size: .; D: .; J: TRBJ1-1; V: TRBV6-5; DNA: TGTGCCAGCAGTTACTCACCTTCGGGACGGTTGAACACTGAAGCTTTCTTT; CDR3: CASSYSPSGRLNTEAFF
size: many; D: TRBD2; J: TRBJ2-1; V: TRBV9; DNA: TGTGCCAGCAGCGAGACTAGCGGGGGCACCTTTGAGCAGTTCTTC; CDR3: CASSETSGGTFEQFF
size: few; D: .; J: TRBJ1-1; V: TRBV20-1; DNA: TGCAGTGCCAAGAAAGGTCCCCAGAACACTGAAGCTTTCTTT; CDR3: CSAKKGPQNTEAFF
size: .; D: .; J: TRBJ1-5; V: TRBV19; DNA: TGTGCCAGTAGTCTTGACCGGGATATACAGCCCCAGCATTTT; CDR3: CASSLDRDIQPQHF
size: .; D: TRBD1; J: TRBJ1-5; V: TRBV6-5; DNA: TGTGCCAGAGACAGGGAGGGTCAGCCCCAGCATTTT; CDR3: CARDREGQPQHF
size: .; D: TRBD2; J: TRBJ2-1; V: TRBV19; DNA: TGTGCCAGTAGACTCGGGGGGGGCTCCTACAATGAGCAGTTCTTC; CDR3: CASRLGGGSYNEQFF
size: many; D: TRBD2; J: TRBJ2-2; V: TRBV7-6; DNA: TGTGCCAGCAGCCCCGCCGGCGGGAGCCGTTGGGAGCTGTTTTTT; CDR3: CASSPAGGSRWELFF
size: .; D: .; J: TRBJ2-6; V: TRBV9; DNA: TGTGCCAGCAGCGCCCCCGAGGCCCGAGGGCACTCTGGGGCCAACGTCCTGACTTTC; CDR3: CASSAPEARGHSGANVLTF
size: few; D: TRBD1; J: TRBJ2-7; V: TRBV20-1; DNA: TGCAGTGCTAAAGGGACAGGGGGTTCCTACGAGCAGTACTTC; CDR3: CSAKGTGGSYEQYF
size: few; D: TRBD1; J: TRBJ2-7; V: TRBV6-2/TRBV6-3; DNA: TGTGCCAGCAGTTACTTGCCTGGACAGGTTAATCTCTACGAGCAGTACTTC; CDR3: CASSYLPGQVNLYEQYF
size: .; D: TRBD1; J: TRBJ1-4; V: TRBV7-9; DNA: TGTGCCAGCAGCGCGCAGGGGGGGAATGAAAAACTGTTTTTT; CDR3: CASSAQGGNEKLFF
size: .; D: TRBD1; J: TRBJ2-3; V: TRBV10-3; DNA: TGTGCCATCAGGACAGGGCTGGGATTAGATACGCAGTATTTT; CDR3: CAIRTGLGLDTQYF
size: once; D: .; J: TRBJ1-1; V: TRBV5-8; DNA: TGTGCCAGCAGCTATGGACACCCCAACACTGAAGCTTTCTTT; CDR3: CASSYGHPNTEAFF
size: .; D: TRBD1; J: TRBJ2-5; V: TRBV20-1; DNA: TGCAGTGCCAGGACAGGTGAAGAGACCCAGTACTTC; CDR3: CSARTGEETQYF
size: few; D: TRBD2; J: TRBJ2-3; V: TRBV29-1; DNA: TGCAGCGTTGATCGGACTAGCGGGGACACGCAGTATTTT; CDR3: CSVDRTSGDTQYF
size: .; D: .; J: TRBJ2-5; V: TRBV11-2; DNA: TGTGCCAGCAGCTTAGACTGGGGGGAACCGTCTCAAGAGACCCAGTACTTC; CDR3: CASSLDWGEPSQETQYF
size: once; D: .; J: TRBJ1-4; V: TRBV29-1; DNA: TGCAGCGTCCTCGGACAAGCAAATGAAAAACTGTTTTTT; CDR3: CSVLGQANEKLFF
size: many; D: .; J: TRBJ2-5; V: TRBV12-3/TRBV12-4; DNA: TGTGCCAGCAGATCCGGGGGCCGGGGAGAGACCCAGTACTTC; CDR3: CASRSGGRGETQYF
size: few; D: .; J: TRBJ2-3; V: TRBV7-9; DNA: TGTGCCAGCAGCAATTCGGGGAGGGATACGCAGTATTTT; CDR3: CASSNSGRDTQYF
size: few; D: TRBD1; J: TRBJ2-5; V: TRBV29-1; DNA: TGCAGCGTTGGGGACAGGGTTCCCGCGTACTTC; CDR3: CSVGDRVPAYF
size: many; D: TRBD1; J: TRBJ2-4; V: TRBV7-2; DNA: TGTGCCAGCAGCATGTATACCTCCGGGACAGGAAACATTCAGTACTTC; CDR3: CASSMYTSGTGNIQYF
size: .; D: TRBD1; J: TRBJ2-1; V: TRBV5-4; DNA: TGTGCCAGCAGCTTGTTTCCAGGGGGCCTTCCAAGCTCCTACAATGAGCAGTTCTTC; CDR3: CASSLFPGGLPSSYNEQFF
size: few; D: .; J: TRBJ2-1; V: TRBV6-5; DNA: TGTGCCAGCAGTTACTCTAGCTCCTACTCCTACAATGAGCAGTTCTTC; CDR3: CASSYSSSYSYNEQFF
size: .; D: .; J: TRBJ1-4; V: TRBV6-5; DNA: TGTGCCAGCAGTTACGTGCGGTTTAGTGAAAAACTGTTTTTT; CDR3: CASSYVRFSEKLFF
size: many; D: TRBD1; J: TRBJ2-5; V: TRBV5-5; DNA: TGTGCCAGCAGCTTGACGACAGGGGACCAAGAGACCCAGTACTTC; CDR3: CASSLTTGDQETQYF
size: few; D: .; J: TRBJ1-4; V: TRBV12-3/TRBV12-4; DNA: TGTGCCAGCATTTATAATGGAAAACTGTTTTTT; CDR3: CASIYNGKLFF
size: few; D: TRBD1; J: TRBJ1-1; V: TRBV6-1; DNA: TGTGCCAGCAGCACGCAGGGGGCGCAGGGCACTGAAGCTTTCTTT; CDR3: CASSTQGAQGTEAFF
size: .; D: .; J: TRBJ2-7; V: TRBV6-5; DNA: TGTGCCAGCAGTTCCAATACAGGGGGGGCTCCCTACGAGCAGTACTTC; CDR3: CASSSNTGGAPYEQYF
size: few; D: .; J: TRBJ1-1; V: TRBV6-5; DNA: TGTGCCAGCACTCACGGGGGTGAAGCTTTCTTT; CDR3: CASTHGGEAFF
size: .; D: TRBD2; J: TRBJ2-7; V: TRBV29-1; DNA: TGCAGCGTTGAAAAGGCGCTAGCGGGGAAGTCCTACGAGCAGTACTTC; CDR3: CSVEKALAGKSYEQYF
size: .; D: .; J: TRBJ2-7; V: TRBV11-2; DNA: TGTGCCAGCAGCAACCCTCGGACCCGCTCCTACGAGCAGTACTTC; CDR3: CASSNPRTRSYEQYF
size: few; D: TRBD1; J: TRBJ1-1; V: TRBV28; DNA: TGTGCCAGCAGTAGAGGGGACAGGTACACTGAAGCTTTCTTT; CDR3: CASSRGDRYTEAFF
size: few; D: TRBD2; J: TRBJ2-7; V: TRBV10-3; DNA: TGTGCCATCAGGGGACTAGCTCCCGAGCAGTACTTC; CDR3: CAIRGLAPEQYF
size: few; D: .; J: TRBJ2-4; V: TRBV3-1; DNA: TGTGCCAGCAGCCAAGATATTCGACAGTACTTC; CDR3: CASSQDIRQYF